The 18 T cell receptor beta chains below all came from one sample that was sequenced in a study of blood T cell repertoires in COVID-19. Sequencing used immunoSEQ multiplex PCR; TCRdb keeps in-frame clones, though not all of them. The table has about 180,000 clones, about 81% seen once; the top ten hold about 10%. Sequenced input: peripheral blood. The receptors here all came from a woman older than 75 with COVID-19, enrolled during active disease.

The chain is built from TRBV6-2 or TRBV6-3 and TRBJ1-1; D uncertain. CDR3 length: 10 amino acids. CDR1 is MNHEY, CDR2 SVGEGT, per germline. V was pared by 2 bases and J by 8 bases, with 3 bases between. CDR3 sequence: CASSYSEAFF. CDR3 coding DNA: TGTGCCAGCAGTTACAGCGAAGCTTTCTTT.

In its sample, this clone was seen once. This chain joins TRBV7-6 and TRBJ1-1; possibly TRBD1 for D (6 bases). V was shortened by 0 bases and J by 11 bases, with 19 bases between the two germline ends. CDR3 size: 15 residues. Germline V lookup: CDR1 SGHVS, CDR2 FNYEAQ. CDR3 sequence (DNA): TGTGCCAGCAGCTTAGCGGGGAGGGGCCCAGACAGGGCTTTCTTT. Its translation: CASSLAGRGPDRAFF.

This rearrangement joins TRBV3-1 (or the pseudogene TRBV3-2) to TRBJ2-5; unclear D gene. V was cut by 1 base and J by 5 bases, with 5 bases left in between. CDR3 length: 12 amino acids. Germline V CDR1 and CDR2: LGHDT, YNNKEL (reference sequence). This CDR3 reads CASSQGAETQYF. DNA for the CDR3: TGTGCCAGCAGCCAAGGCGCGGAGACCCAGTACTTC.

This clone appeared a few times. The CDR3 sequence: CASSLRTVSGNTIYF. Written as DNA, the CDR3 is TGTGCCAGCAGCCTCCGGACAGTCTCTGGAAACACCATATATTTT. This chain links TRBV5-6 with TRBJ1-3, with a weak D call TRBD1 (6 bases). The length of the CDR3 is 15 residues. Deletions cut 4 bases from V and 0 bases from J, with 11 bases between. Germline V lookup: CDR1 SGHDT, CDR2 YYEEEE.

This clone was observed once. This chain connects TRBV5-1 to TRBJ1-2; 7 bases align to TRBD1. The CDR3 runs to 14 residues. V lost 4 bases to trimming and J lost 0 bases; unmatched junction nucleotides: 3. Germline CDR1 and CDR2: SGHRS and YFSETQ. This CDR3 reads CASSPGQTNYGYTF. Here the CDR3 DNA reads TGCGCCAGCAGCCCGGGACAGACTAACTATGGCTACACCTTC.

V usage is TRBV11-3 and J usage is TRBJ2-5; possibly TRBD2 for D (5 bases). V lost 1 base to trimming and J lost 1 base, with 7 bases between them. Germline assignment: CDR1 SGHNT and CDR2 YENEEA. There are 14 residues in the CDR3. CDR3 sequence (DNA): TGTGCCAGCAGCTTAGCGAGGGCCCAAGAGACCCAGTACTTC. Its translation: CASSLARAQETQYF. Complete variable domain (other parts from reference TRBV11-3 and TRBJ2-5): EAGVVQSPRYKIIEKKQPVAFWCNPISGHNTLYWYLQNLGQGPELLIRYENEEAVDDSQLPKDRFSAERLKGVDSTLKIQPAELGDSAVYLCASSLARAQETQYFGPGTRLLVL.

The chain combines TRBV5-6 with TRBJ2-1; 16 positions match TRBD2. In germline, CDR1 is SGHDT, CDR2 YYEEEE. V lost 7 bases, J lost 9 bases, and 7 bases stayed unmatched. The length of the CDR3 is 15 residues. The DNA for the CDR3 is TGTGCCAGCTCCGGGACTAGCGGGGGGGCCGCTGAGCAGTTCTTC. Translating it yields CASSGTSGGAAEQFF.

V is TRBV11-2 and J is TRBJ2-7; 7 bases are shared with TRBD1. V shed 8 bases, J shed 1 base, and the junction held 14 bases outside the gene matches. The germline CDR1 and CDR2 sequences are SGHAT and FQNNGV. The CDR3 has 16 amino acids. The DNA for the CDR3 is TGTGCCAGCCTTTATAACCCGGGACAGCGATCCTACGAGCAGTACTTC. Translated: CASLYNPGQRSYEQYF. Full variable domain (rest looked up from reference TRBV11-2 and TRBJ2-7): EAGVAQSPRYKIIEKRQSVAFWCNPISGHATLYWYQQILGQGPKLLIQFQNNGVVDDSQLPKDRFSAERLKGVDSTLKIQPAKLEDSAVYLCASLYNPGQRSYEQYFGPGTRLTVT.

This chain connects TRBV19 to TRBJ2-3; weak D call: TRBD2 (6 bases). Germline assignment: CDR1 LNHDA and CDR2 SQIVND (reference sequence). The CDR3 spans 14 residues. The V end lost 2 bases, the J end lost 4 bases, and 10 bases lay between the germline ends. CDR3 sequence: CASSITSPPDTQYF. The CDR3 nucleotides are TGTGCCAGTAGTATAACTAGCCCCCCAGATACGCAGTATTTT.

The chain employs TRBV4-1 and TRBJ1-2; TRBD1 is a possible D gene (6 bases). The V end was cut by 1 base, the J end by 0 bases, with 18 bases between. The germline V gene encodes CDR1 MGHRA and CDR2 YSYEKL. The CDR3 extends over 18 amino acids. Here the CDR3 reads CASSQASRGIITNYGYTF. The CDR3 bases are TGCGCCAGCAGCCAAGCTTCAAGGGGGATTATTACTAACTATGGCTACACCTTC.

V usage is TRBV11-2 and J usage is TRBJ2-7; D possibly corresponds to TRBD2 (5 bases). Germline lookup yields CDR1 SGHAT and CDR2 FQNNGV. The V and J ends lost 0 bases and 3 bases respectively, with 9 bases between them. CDR3 size: 14 residues. The CDR3 DNA reads TGTGCCAGCAGCTTAGAAGCGGAAGACTACGAGCAGTACTTC. This translates into CASSLEAEDYEQYF. The whole variable domain, filled in from reference TRBV11-2 and TRBJ2-7, reads EAGVAQSPRYKIIEKRQSVAFWCNPISGHATLYWYQQILGQGPKLLIQFQNNGVVDDSQLPKDRFSAERLKGVDSTLKIQPAKLEDSAVYLCASSLEAEDYEQYFGPGTRLTVT.

J is TRBJ2-7 and V is TRBV7-8, with D perhaps matching TRBD2 (6 bases). Germline lookup yields CDR1 SGHVS and CDR2 FQNEAQ. CDR3 length equals 13 residues. V was trimmed by 3 bases and J by 4 bases, leaving 10 bases between them. The CDR3 is CASSFGTGYEQYF. CDR3 nucleotide sequence: TGTGCCAGCAGCTTTGGGACTGGGTACGAGCAGTACTTC.

The chain employs TRBV10-3 and TRBJ1-1; TRBD1 agrees at 7 bases. This CDR3 contains 14 residues. J gave up 7 bases and V 0 bases, and 5 bases lay outside the gene matches. Germline V gives CDR1 ENHRY, CDR2 SYGVKD. CDR3 sequence: CAISESRDSYEAFF. CDR3 sequence (DNA): TGTGCCATCAGTGAGTCCCGGGACAGCTATGAAGCTTTCTTT.

This chain uses TRBV29-1 with TRBJ2-5; unclear D gene. In germline, CDR1 is SQVTM, CDR2 ANQGSEA. The CDR3 length is 14 residues. V dropped 6 bases and J dropped 0 bases, with 14 bases sitting between them. CDR3 coding DNA: TGCAGCGTCGATACGACATCTTACCAAGAGACCCAGTACTTC. This sequence encodes CSVDTTSYQETQYF.

This clone was seen only a few times. The chain couples TRBV6-6 to TRBJ2-7; TRBD1 matches at 9 bases. V shed 2 bases and J 3 bases; nucleotides not matched to a gene: 8. Germline V CDR1 and CDR2: MNHNY, SVGAGI (reference sequence). The CDR3 is 16 amino acids. CDR3 sequence reads: CASSYDPTGGYYEQYF. CDR3 nucleotides: TGTGCCAGCAGTTACGACCCCACAGGGGGCTACTACGAGCAGTACTTC.

The chain uses TRBV19 and TRBJ1-2, with TRBD1 matching over 8 bases. With 6 bases clipped from V and 3 bases from J, the junction kept 6 bases outside the gene matches. The CDR3 length is 14 residues. Looked up from germline, CDR1 is LNHDA and CDR2 is SQIVND (reference sequence). Here the CDR3 DNA reads TGTGCCAGTAGCCCCAGGACAGGGTACTATGGCTACACCTTC. It translates to CASSPRTGYYGYTF.

V usage is TRBV18 and J usage is TRBJ2-3; 7 nucleotides line up with TRBD2. The CDR3 sequence is 15 residues long. Trimming cost V 0 bases and J 7 bases; bases outside gene matches: 7. CDR1 and CDR2 from the germline V gene are KGHSH and LQKENI. The CDR3 region has the DNA TGTGCCAGCTCACCACCGGGCAGCGGGGAATATACGCAGTATTTT. As protein: CASSPPGSGEYTQYF.

The sample holds a few counts of this clone. The genes are TRBV6-6 and TRBJ1-3; no definite D call. The CDR3 is made up of 15 amino acids. The V gene lost 4 bases and the J gene lost 0 bases, with 10 bases spanning the gap. Germline V gene sequence: CDR1 MNHNY, CDR2 SVGAGI (reference sequence). The DNA of the CDR3 is TGTGCCAGCAGTTTGAGGCCGTCCTCTGGAAACACCATATATTTT. The encoded protein is CASSLRPSSGNTIYF.